Below, 23 T cell receptor beta chains from the same sample are listed, as sequenced in a study of blood T cells in healthy people across ages. Primed by a sample-barcoded 5' primer and a J-beta primer mix, a second PCR proceeded for 7 to 11 cycles. TCRdb re-called the 5' RACE reads through MiXCR, storing one row per CDR3 protein. This table holds approximately 1.5 million distinct CDR3 sequences, approximately 32% found once. Source material: blood. The source of these receptors is a woman under 40 in good health.

The chain recombines TRBV20-1 with TRBJ2-3; TRBD1 or TRBD2 may be the D gene (5 bases each). Per the germline V gene, CDR1 is DFQATT and CDR2 is SNEGSKA (reference sequence). The germline V and J ends were trimmed by 1 base and 5 bases, with 16 bases remaining between them. The CDR3 is 15 amino acids. The CDR3 nucleotides are TGCAGTGCTAGAGGGGGGTCGACTACAATAGATACGCAGTATTTT. This sequence encodes CSARGGSTTIDTQYF.

This clonotype occurred a few times. This chain joins TRBV3-1 and TRBJ2-6; a possible D gene is TRBD1 (6 bases). This CDR3 has 22 residues. V shed 3 bases and J shed 0 bases, with 27 bases lying between them. The germline CDR1 and CDR2 sequences are LGHDT and YNNKEL (reference sequence). The CDR3 protein is CASSHFVPGQIGSGSGANVLTF. The CDR3 nucleotides are TGTGCCAGCAGCCATTTCGTTCCTGGACAGATCGGCTCTGGCTCTGGGGCCAACGTCCTGACTTTC.

This clonotype has a count of ten or more. The chain joins TRBV5-5 to TRBJ2-7, with a weak D call TRBD1 (6 bases). The CDR3 consists of 14 residues. Germline V gives CDR1 SGHKS, CDR2 YYEKEE (reference sequence). The ends were cut back, 0 bases at V and 5 bases at J, with 12 bases in the middle. CDR3 residues: CASSLEGGRDEQYF. CDR3 nucleotide sequence: TGTGCCAGCAGCTTGGAAGGGGGTAGGGACGAGCAGTACTTC. Full variable domain (rest looked up from reference TRBV5-5 and TRBJ2-7): DAGVTQSPTHLIKTRGQQVTLRCSPISGHKSVSWYQQVLGQGPQFIFQYYEKEERGRGNFPDRFSARQFPNYSSELNVNALLLGDSALYLCASSLEGGRDEQYFGPGTRLTVT.

A remark on this clonotype: A much larger clone lies one base from this, so it may be a read error. V and J are TRBV5-1 and TRBJ2-1; no definite D call. This CDR3 is built from 13 residues. Per the germline V gene, CDR1 is SGHRS and CDR2 is YFSETQ. The chain's CDR3 is CTSSLISGAEQFF. The CDR3 DNA reads as TGCACCAGCAGCTTGATTTCGGGTGCTGAGCAGTTCTTC.

In regard to this clonotype: This may be a read error, as it is one base from a much larger clone. The chain combines TRBV29-1 with TRBJ1-5, with a weak D call TRBD1 (5 bases). Germline V CDR1 and CDR2: SQVTM, ANQGSEA. V lost 6 bases and J lost 1, with 13 bases in between. This CDR3 is 14 amino acids long. The CDR3 sequence: CSVTGTESNQPQHF. The CDR3 region has the DNA TGCAGCGTAACCGGGACGGAGAGCAATCAGCCCCAGCATTTT. The full variable domain, in which reference TRBV29-1 and TRBJ1-5 provide the parts outside the CDR3, is SAVISQKPSRDICQRGTSLTIQCQVDSQVTMMFWYRQQPGQSLTLIATANQGSEATYESGFVIDKFPISRPNLTFSTLTVSNMSPEDSSIYLCSVTGTESNQPQHFGDGTRLSIL.

The chain links TRBV3-1 to TRBJ1-2, with TRBD1 matching 7 bases. The germline CDR1 and CDR2 sequences are LGHDT and YNNKEL (reference sequence). This CDR3 comprises 12 residues. After removal of 3 bases from V and 6 bases from J, the junction contained 1 base not matched to a gene. Written as DNA, the CDR3 is TGTGCCAGCAGCCAGACAGGGAATGGCTACACCTTC. Translating gives CASSQTGNGYTF.

This clonotype was detected a few times. The rearrangement uses TRBV20-1 and TRBJ2-7; D perhaps matches TRBD1 (8 bases). The V and J ends lost 2 bases and 7 bases respectively, with 12 bases between them. The CDR3 is 12 residues long. Germline-derived CDR1 and CDR2 are DFQATT and SNEGSKA (reference sequence). For the CDR3, the DNA is TGCAGTGCTAGAACAGGGGGGGCGGAGCAGTACTTC. It is translated as CSARTGGAEQYF.

This clonotype has more than one count but fewer than ten. CDR3 loop: CASRSGLADTDTQYF. In DNA form, the CDR3 reads TGCGCCAGCAGGTCGGGACTAGCGGACACAGATACGCAGTATTTT. The rearrangement links TRBV5-1 to TRBJ2-3; TRBD2 aligns across 11 bases. Germline assignment: CDR1 SGHRS and CDR2 YFSETQ. The J segment lost 2 bases and the V segment lost 5 bases, leaving 4 bases of the junction unmatched. The CDR3 runs 15 residues.

This clonotype was seen a few times. This chain links TRBV25-1 with TRBJ2-5; D call uncertain. Near its end, the DNA agrees better with TRBJ2-7, so the J call may be wrong. Per germline, CDR1 MGHDK and CDR2 SYGVNS. CDR3 length equals 14 residues. In nucleotides, the CDR3 is TGTGCCAGCAGTGAGATCAGTTCACCCTACGAGCAGTACTTC. Amino acids: CASSEISSPYEQYF.

There are a few counts of this clonotype. This chain connects TRBV10-2 to TRBJ2-7; 8 nucleotides match TRBD2. This CDR3 spans 17 amino acids. V gave up 2 bases and J gave up 2 bases; unmatched junction bases: 11. CDR1 and CDR2 from the germline V gene are WSHSY and SAAADI. In DNA, the CDR3 is TGCGCCAGCAGTGAGGTTACCTACTACGGGGGGGCCTACGAGCAGTACTTC. The encoded protein is CASSEVTYYGGAYEQYF.

With respect to this clonotype: It may be a read error: a sequence one base away is much more abundant. The rearrangement links TRBV4-1 to TRBJ2-7; 8 positions match TRBD1. The CDR3 is made up of 16 amino acids. Looked up from germline, CDR1 is MGHRA and CDR2 is YSYEKL. The CDR3 sequence is CASSHAWTGSSCEQYF. The CDR3 region has the DNA TGCGCCAGCAGCCATGCCTGGACAGGGAGCTCCTGCGAGCAGTACTTC.

This clonotype was observed at least ten times. The V call is TRBV5-1, the J call TRBJ2-5; no clear D. In germline, CDR1 is SGHRS, CDR2 YFSETQ. Between the trimmed V and J ends, which lost 2 bases and 1 base, there was a span of 9 bases. This CDR3 has 14 residues. CDR3 protein: CASSLGLTQETQYF. CDR3 nucleotides: TGCGCCAGCAGCTTAGGGCTAACCCAAGAGACCCAGTACTTC.

J is TRBJ2-3 and V is TRBV7-8; tentatively, D is TRBD2 (6 bases). The V gene lost 1 base and the J gene lost 0 bases, with 20 bases spanning the gap. This CDR3 contains 19 residues. Germline assignment: CDR1 SGHVS and CDR2 FQNEAQ. CDR3 protein: CASSLGIRVGTPSTDTQYF. CDR3 nucleotide sequence: TGTGCCAGCAGCTTAGGGATCCGAGTCGGGACTCCCAGCACAGATACGCAGTATTTT. The whole variable domain, filled in from reference TRBV7-8 and TRBJ2-3, reads GAGVSQSPRYKVAKRGQDVALRCDPISGHVSLFWYQQALGQGPEFLTYFQNEAQLDKSGLPSDRFFAERPEGSVSTLKIQRTQQEDSAVYLCASSLGIRVGTPSTDTQYFGPGTRLTVL.

CDR3: CASSEVWRPIGNNEQFF. Here the CDR3 DNA reads TGTGCCAGCAGTGAAGTATGGAGGCCTATCGGGAACAATGAGCAGTTCTTC. This chain links TRBV6-1 with TRBJ2-1, with D maybe TRBD2 (5 bases). The CDR3 consists of 17 residues. The V gene's germline CDR1 is MNHNS and CDR2 SASEGT. V lost 1 base and J lost 5, with 18 bases in between.

This clonotype appeared a few times. V and J are TRBV6-5 and TRBJ2-7; D is possibly TRBD2 (7 bases). The CDR3 has 16 amino acids. V was clipped by 7 bases and J by 0 bases, with 19 bases between them. CDR1 and CDR2 (germline): MNHEY, SVGAGI. In DNA, the CDR3 is TGTGCCAGCAATAACGGGTTGCGGGGGCCCTCCTACGAGCAGTACTTC. Translation gives CASNNGLRGPSYEQYF.

The rearrangement links TRBV7-9 to TRBJ1-2, with 9 positions matching TRBD1. In germline, CDR1 is SEHNR, CDR2 FQNEAQ (reference sequence). The CDR3 contains 14 residues. Trimming removed 6 bases from V and 0 bases from J; junction bases left unmatched: 2. CDR3 amino acids: CASRDRGPNYGYTF. CDR3 DNA sequence: TGTGCCAGCAGGGACAGGGGACCTAACTATGGCTACACCTTC.

This clonotype was observed a few times. CDR3 region: CASTPVYGSNEQFF. The CDR3 region has the DNA TGCGCCAGCACCCCTGTGTACGGGAGCAATGAGCAGTTCTTC. V and J are TRBV4-1 and TRBJ2-1; D perhaps matches TRBD2 (6 bases). The length of the CDR3 is 14 residues. The V and J ends lost 7 bases and 6 bases respectively, with 16 bases between them. The germline gives CDR1 MGHRA, CDR2 YSYEKL.

The chain joins TRBV3-1 to TRBJ2-3; a weak D match, TRBD2 (5 bases). The CDR3 sequence is 17 residues long. V lost 5 bases to trimming and J lost 4 bases, with 22 bases between them. The germline CDR1 and CDR2 sequences are LGHDT and YNNKEL (reference sequence). In nucleotides, the CDR3 is TGTGCCAGCAGCAAAGGGAGCCCTCGAGGTTATGCAGATACGCAGTATTTT. Its protein product is CASSKGSPRGYADTQYF.

The rearrangement joins TRBV5-6 to TRBJ2-1, with 9 bases matching TRBD2. V shed 6 bases and J 3 bases; nucleotides not matched to a gene: 7. The CDR3 contains 15 residues. CDR1 is SGHDT, CDR2 YYEEEE, per germline. The CDR3 loop reads CASNLGRGGYNEQFF. The CDR3 DNA reads as TGTGCCAGCAACCTGGGGCGGGGGGGCTACAATGAGCAGTTCTTC. Complete variable domain (other parts from reference TRBV5-6 and TRBJ2-1): DAGVTQSPTHLIKTRGQQVTLRCSPKSGHDTVSWYQQALGQGPQFIFQYYEEEERQRGNFPDRFSGHQFPNYSSELNVNALLLGDSALYLCASNLGRGGYNEQFFGPGTRLTVL.

J is TRBJ2-7 and V is TRBV20-1, with a weak D call TRBD2 (6 bases). Trimming stripped 3 bases from V and 7 bases from J, with 16 bases between. Germline values: CDR1 DFQATT, CDR2 SNEGSKA (reference sequence). This CDR3 has 13 residues. The CDR3 nucleotides are TGCAGTGCTAGCCCGACTAGTGTCGGTGAGCAGTACTTC. It yields the protein CSASPTSVGEQYF.

About this clonotype itself: One end of the junction does not line up with germline, which may come from a read error. The chain links TRBV20-1 to TRBJ1-6, with D possibly TRBD1 on 5 matching bases. Per germline, CDR1 DFQATT and CDR2 SNEGSKA (reference sequence). The CDR3 has 15 amino acids. Here the CDR3 reads CNAIRRAGARSPLHF. CDR3 in DNA: TGCAATGCTATTAGGCGGGCCGGGGCGCGTTCACCCCTCCACTTT.

This clonotype was seen a few times. The V and J genes are TRBV20-1 and TRBJ2-7, with 8 bases identical to TRBD1. Germline V lookup: CDR1 DFQATT, CDR2 SNEGSKA (reference sequence). V was clipped by 0 bases and J by 1 base; unmatched bases: 11. The CDR3 loop spans 17 amino acids. CDR3 nucleotides: TGCAGTGCTAGAGACGCACACAGGGGGAGTGGTTCCTACGAGCAGTACTTC. This gives the protein CSARDAHRGSGSYEQYF.

The V gene is TRBV7-2, the J gene TRBJ1-3, with no clear D. The ends were cut back, 2 bases at V and 4 bases at J, with 15 bases in the middle. The germline gives CDR1 SGHTA, CDR2 FQGNSA. The CDR3 totals 16 residues. The CDR3 sequence: CASSLSSRASGNTIYF. For the CDR3, the DNA is TGTGCCAGCAGCTTAAGTAGCCGGGCCTCCGGAAACACCATATATTTT. The whole variable domain, filled in from reference TRBV7-2 and TRBJ1-3, reads GAGVSQSPSNKVTEKGKDVELRCDPISGHTALYWYRQSLGQGLEFLIYFQGNSAPDKSGLPSDRFSAERTGGSVSTLTIQRTQQEDSAVYLCASSLSSRASGNTIYFGEGSWLTVV.